What follows are 18 T cell receptor beta chains derived from one specimen sequenced in a study of cytomegalovirus exposure and HLA in healthy donors. PCR involved 60 Vbeta and 13 Jbeta primers. Sequencing used immunoSEQ multiplex PCR; TCRdb keeps in-frame clones, though not all of them. The table shows 150,000 or so clones, with more than 7.5% occurring only once. The material sequenced was PBMCs. These receptors were taken from a man aged 45-65 years in good health and CMV-seronegative.

Worth noting for this clone: Other DNA sequences in the same sample also yield this CDR3. The chain links TRBV30 to TRBJ2-2; D is ambiguous. CDR1 and CDR2 (germline): GTSNPN, SVGIG (reference sequence). This CDR3 is 13 amino acids long. V was clipped by 5 bases and J by 8 bases, with 15 bases between them. CDR3 sequence: CAWAPSAAGELFF. The CDR3 DNA is TGTGCCTGGGCGCCTTCGGCGGCAGGGGAGCTGTTTTTT.

This clone occurred a few times. No conserved phenylalanine or tryptophan ends this CDR3, so it is likely a read error. The DNA is left out, because the CDR3 cannot be placed on it with certainty; the CDR3 is given as TCRdb lists it. The CDR3 sequence: CASSEFSDSWI. The V gene is TRBV2, the J gene TRBJ2-7; TRBD1, the D gene given by the table, was not confirmed from the DNA. Germline V gene lookup returns CDR1 SNHLY and CDR2 FYNNEI. The CDR3 contains 11 residues when both ends are counted.

The chain's CDR3 is CAWSVHVTANSPLHF. The DNA for the CDR3 is TGTGCCTGGAGTGTACATGTGACAGCCAATTCACCCCTCCACTTT. The rearrangement joins TRBV30 to TRBJ1-6, with D perhaps matching TRBD1 (5 bases). The CDR3 consists of 15 residues. Trimming left V 0 bases short and J 7 bases short, with 13 bases between. Germline lookup yields CDR1 GTSNPN and CDR2 SVGIG (reference sequence). Looking up the rest from reference TRBV30 and TRBJ1-6 gives the full variable domain: SQTIHQWPATLVQPVGSPLSLECTVEGTSNPNLYWYRQAAGRGLQLLFYSVGIGQISSEVPQNLSASRPQDRQFILSSKKLLLSDSGFYLCAWSVHVTANSPLHFGNGTRLTVT.

This clone appeared a few times. Written as DNA, the CDR3 is TGTGCCAGCGTACAGCACTACAATGAGCAGTTCTTC. Amino acids: CASVQHYNEQFF. The chain recombines TRBV6-1 with TRBJ2-1, with D unresolved. The V and J ends lost 8 bases and 3 bases respectively, with 8 bases between them. Germline loops: CDR1 MNHNS, CDR2 SASEGT. CDR3 length: 12 amino acids.

This clone was observed a handful of times. The gene calls are TRBV7-8 and TRBJ1-1, with 8 bases that match TRBD1. Germline V lookup: CDR1 SGHVS, CDR2 FQNEAQ. CDR3 length: 15 amino acids. V was clipped by 5 bases and J by 4 bases; unmatched bases: 9. CDR3 in DNA: TGTGCCAGCAGCCCCCGGACAGGGCCCGGCACTGAAGCTTTCTTT. Its translation: CASSPRTGPGTEAFF.

V gene TRBV7-8 combines with J gene TRBJ2-5; 8 bases map to TRBD1. Germline assignment: CDR1 SGHVS and CDR2 FQNEAQ. With 4 bases clipped from V and 5 bases from J, the junction kept 6 bases outside the gene matches. The CDR3 totals 14 residues. Here the CDR3 DNA reads TGTGCCAGCAGCTCCAGGGGGCGCGGGGAGACCCAGTACTTC. Its translation: CASSSRGRGETQYF.

The sample holds a few counts of this clone. The V call is TRBV2, the J call TRBJ2-5; TRBD2 matches at 14 bases. The CDR3 is 16 amino acids. CDR1 is SNHLY, CDR2 FYNNEI, per germline. The V and J ends lost 5 bases and 5 bases, in that order; junction bases with no gene match: 7. The CDR3 reads CASSRLAGGNLETQYF. The CDR3 DNA sequence: TGTGCCAGCAGTCGACTAGCGGGAGGGAATCTGGAGACCCAGTACTTC.

This clone appeared a few times. The chain carries TRBV6-5 and TRBJ1-1; 10 nucleotides match TRBD1. Germline V gives CDR1 MNHEY, CDR2 SVGAGI. This CDR3 is 15 amino acids long. Unmatched junction bases numbered 4, after V lost 6 bases and J lost 0 bases. The CDR3 sequence: CASRADRGVNTEAFF. The CDR3, as DNA: TGTGCCAGCAGGGCGGACAGGGGGGTGAACACTGAAGCTTTCTTT.

There are a few counts of this clone. The gene calls are TRBV5-1 and TRBJ2-3, with 7 bases matching TRBD1. The CDR3 sequence is 14 residues long. Trimming cost V 3 bases and J 1 base; bases outside gene matches: 2. Germline values: CDR1 SGHRS, CDR2 YFSETQ. The CDR3 region has the DNA TGCGCCAGCAGCTACACAGGGGGCACAGATACGCAGTATTTT. Its translation: CASSYTGGTDTQYF.

V usage is TRBV30 and J usage is TRBJ2-3, with TRBD2 identical over 9 bases. After removal of 4 bases from V and 6 bases from J, the junction contained 5 bases not matched to a gene. Germline CDR1 and CDR2: GTSNPN and SVGIG (reference sequence). The CDR3 totals 13 residues. CDR3 DNA: TGTGCCTGGACTAGCGGGACCCCCGATACGCAGTATTTT. It is translated as CAWTSGTPDTQYF.

There are a few counts of this clone. This sequence joins TRBV6-1 and TRBJ2-2, with D perhaps TRBD1 (5 bases). This CDR3 contains 20 residues. Per germline, CDR1 MNHNS and CDR2 SASEGT. V was cut by 4 bases and J by 4 bases, with 28 bases left in between. CDR3 DNA sequence: TGTGCCAGCAGTGGCGGCAGCCCCGGCGACAAATTCGACAGCACCGGGGAGCTGTTTTTT. It specifies CASSGGSPGDKFDSTGELFF.

This chain uses TRBV30 with TRBJ1-2; D perhaps matches TRBD1 (6 bases). This CDR3 comprises 17 residues. V was trimmed by 0 bases and J by 5 bases, leaving 22 bases between them. CDR1 and CDR2 (germline): GTSNPN, SVGIG (reference sequence). CDR3 bases: TGTGCCTGGAGTGTCCAGCGCCCGGACAGTCAACTATATGGCTACACCTTC. Its protein product is CAWSVQRPDSQLYGYTF.

The V gene is TRBV4-2, the J gene TRBJ2-1; TRBD2 matches at 8 bases. This CDR3 contains 18 residues. J lost 2 bases, V lost 8 bases, and 17 bases had no gene match. Germline CDR1 reads LGHNA; CDR2 reads YNFKEQ. For the CDR3, the DNA is TGTGCCAGCTCGGAACTAGCGGCCCAAAGGGGGACCTACAATGAGCAGTTCTTC. This sequence encodes CASSELAAQRGTYNEQFF.

V and J are TRBV23-1 and TRBJ2-2; D might be TRBD1 (5 bases). TRBV23-1 is reported as an ORF; its role is uncertain. Trimming stripped 7 bases from V and 5 bases from J, with 17 bases between. The CDR3 is 15 amino acids. In nucleotides, the CDR3 is TGCGCCAGCACTATACGGACATCCGCTACCGGGGAGCTGTTTTTT. This translates into CASTIRTSATGELFF.

V and J are TRBV30 and TRBJ1-2; 8 bases are shared with TRBD1. Germline V CDR1 and CDR2: GTSNPN, SVGIG (reference sequence). The V segment lost 3 bases and the J segment 7 bases; nucleotides outside the gene matches: 4. The CDR3 contains 12 residues. As DNA, the CDR3 is TGTGCCTGGAGCCAGGGGGCCGGTGGCTACACCTTC. Protein product: CAWSQGAGGYTF.

This clone was observed once. The chain couples TRBV6-1 to TRBJ1-3, with D perhaps TRBD1 (6 bases). V lost 2 bases, J lost 3 bases, and 17 bases lay in between. Germline V gene sequence: CDR1 MNHNS, CDR2 SASEGT. This CDR3 has 17 amino acids. The CDR3 DNA is TGTGCCAGCAGTGAAAGCCTATCAGGGGCTAATGGAAACACCATATATTTT. It codes for CASSESLSGANGNTIYF.

The rearrangement links TRBV7-9 to TRBJ2-1; D ambiguous. Germline assignment: CDR1 SEHNR and CDR2 FQNEAQ (reference sequence). The CDR3 has 13 amino acids. The V end lost 1 base, the J end lost 8 bases, and 9 bases lay between the germline ends. DNA of the CDR3: TGTGCCAGCAGCTTAGATCAGTTCGATGAGCAGTTCTTC. Protein: CASSLDQFDEQFF.

V and J are TRBV9 and TRBJ2-1, with a possible D match to TRBD1 (6 bases). The CDR3 length is 12 residues. The ends were cut back, 2 bases at V and 7 bases at J, with 7 bases in the middle. The germline V gene encodes CDR1 SGDLS and CDR2 YYNGEE. In DNA form, the CDR3 reads TGTGCCAGCAGCGTCCAGGGGAATGAGCAGTTCTTC. It yields the protein CASSVQGNEQFF.